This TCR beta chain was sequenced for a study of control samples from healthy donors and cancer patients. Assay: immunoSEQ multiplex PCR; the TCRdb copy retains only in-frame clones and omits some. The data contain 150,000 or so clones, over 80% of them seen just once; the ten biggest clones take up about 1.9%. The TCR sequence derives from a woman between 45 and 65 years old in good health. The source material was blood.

CDR3: CASSESLGHGYTF. Here the CDR3 DNA reads TGCGCCAGCAGTGAGTCTTTAGGCCATGGCTACACCTTC. The genes are TRBV10-2 and TRBJ1-2; no firm D call. The CDR3 spans 13 residues. V lost 0 bases and J 6 bases, leaving 8 bases between the germline ends. CDR1 is WSHSY and CDR2 is SAAADI in the germline V gene.